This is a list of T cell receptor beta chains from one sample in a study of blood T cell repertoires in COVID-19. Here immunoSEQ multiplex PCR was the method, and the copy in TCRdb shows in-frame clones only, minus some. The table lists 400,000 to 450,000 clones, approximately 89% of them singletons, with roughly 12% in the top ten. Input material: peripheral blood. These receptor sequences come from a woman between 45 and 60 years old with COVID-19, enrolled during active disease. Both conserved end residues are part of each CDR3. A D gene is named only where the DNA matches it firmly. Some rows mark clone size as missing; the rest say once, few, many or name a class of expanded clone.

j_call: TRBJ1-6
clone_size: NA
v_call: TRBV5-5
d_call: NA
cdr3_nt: TGTGCCAGCAGCCCGGGACTCCGGAGCTCCTATAATTCACCCCTCCACTTT
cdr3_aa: CASSPGLRSSYNSPLHF

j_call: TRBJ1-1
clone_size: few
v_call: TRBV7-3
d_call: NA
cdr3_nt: TGTGCCAGCAGCATAACCCCCGGGAACACTGAAGCTTTCTTT
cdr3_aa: CASSITPGNTEAFF

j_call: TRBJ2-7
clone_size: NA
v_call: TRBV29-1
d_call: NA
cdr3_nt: TGCAGCGTTGAAGATCGGCAGGGTCCCGAGCAGTACTTC
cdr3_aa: CSVEDRQGPEQYF

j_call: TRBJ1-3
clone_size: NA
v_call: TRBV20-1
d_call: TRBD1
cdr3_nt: TGCAGTGCTAGTCCGAGGACAGGGGGCCTTGACACCATATATTTT
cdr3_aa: CSASPRTGGLDTIYF

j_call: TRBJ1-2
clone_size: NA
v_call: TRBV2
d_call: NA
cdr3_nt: TGTGCCAGCAGTGAAGGAGGAGGTCGTTATGGCTACACCTTC
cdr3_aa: CASSEGGGRYGYTF

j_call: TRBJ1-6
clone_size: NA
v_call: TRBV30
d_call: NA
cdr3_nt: TGTGCCTGGAGTGTGGGACTCGCCAATTCACCCCTCCACTTT
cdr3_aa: CAWSVGLANSPLHF

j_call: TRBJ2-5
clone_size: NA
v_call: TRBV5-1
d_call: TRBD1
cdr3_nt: TGCGCCAGCAGCCCCGCCGGGACAGCGCAAGAGACCCAGTACTTC
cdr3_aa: CASSPAGTAQETQYF

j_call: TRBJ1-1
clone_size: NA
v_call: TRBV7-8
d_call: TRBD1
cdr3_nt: TGTGCCAGCAGCACCCGACAGGGGGCGAGCACTGAAGCTTTCTTT
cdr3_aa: CASSTRQGASTEAFF

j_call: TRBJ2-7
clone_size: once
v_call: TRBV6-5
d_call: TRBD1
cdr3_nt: TGTGCCAGCAGGAAACAGGGGGCGAGCTACTACGAGCAGTACTTC
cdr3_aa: CASRKQGASYYEQYF

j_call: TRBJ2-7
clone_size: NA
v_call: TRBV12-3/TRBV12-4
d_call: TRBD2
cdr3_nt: TGTGCCAGCAGTTTCGGGAGGGCCGAGCAGTACTTC
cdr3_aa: CASSFGRAEQYF

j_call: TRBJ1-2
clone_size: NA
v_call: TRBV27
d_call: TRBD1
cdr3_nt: TGTGCCAGCAGTTCCTCCGGGACAGTAAAAGCTGGCTACACCTTC
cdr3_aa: CASSSSGTVKAGYTF

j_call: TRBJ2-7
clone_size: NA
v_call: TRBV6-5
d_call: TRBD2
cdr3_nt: TGTGCCATCTTGACTAGCGGGGGCTACGAGCAGTACTTC
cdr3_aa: CAILTSGGYEQYF

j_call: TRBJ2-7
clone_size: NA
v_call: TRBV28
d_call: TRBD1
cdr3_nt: TGTGCCAGCAGACTCGACAGGGACGAGCAGTACTTC
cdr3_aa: CASRLDRDEQYF

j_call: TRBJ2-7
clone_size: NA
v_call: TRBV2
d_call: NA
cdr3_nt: TGTGCCAGCACGGAGGGGGCGACTTCCTACGAGCAGTACTTC
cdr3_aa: CASTEGATSYEQYF

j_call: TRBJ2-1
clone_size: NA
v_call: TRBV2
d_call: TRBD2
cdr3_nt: TGTGCCAGCAGGAGGGGCCACAGCGGGGGGGCCGATGAGCAGTTCTTC
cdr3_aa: CASRRGHSGGADEQFF

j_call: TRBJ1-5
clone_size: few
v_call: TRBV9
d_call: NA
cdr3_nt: TGTGCCAGCAGCGTTAGATCAAATCAGCCCCAGCATTTT
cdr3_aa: CASSVRSNQPQHF

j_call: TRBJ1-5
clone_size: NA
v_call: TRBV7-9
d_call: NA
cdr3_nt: TGTGCCAGCAGCTTAGCCTCGGGTCAGCCCCAGCATTTT
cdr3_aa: CASSLASGQPQHF

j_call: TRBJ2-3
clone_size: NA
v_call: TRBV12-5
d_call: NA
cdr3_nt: TGTGCTAGTGGCCCGACGGGGGACACGCAGTATTTT
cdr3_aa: CASGPTGDTQYF

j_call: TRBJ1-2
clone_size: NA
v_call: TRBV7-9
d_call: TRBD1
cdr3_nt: TGTGCCAGCAGCTTCCTCGGGACAGCGGGCTACACCTTC
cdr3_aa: CASSFLGTAGYTF

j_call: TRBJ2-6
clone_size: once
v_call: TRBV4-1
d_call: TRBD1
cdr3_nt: TGCGCCAGCAGCCGGGGGGACAGGGGGCTATCTGGGGCCAACGTCCTGACTTTC
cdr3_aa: CASSRGDRGLSGANVLTF

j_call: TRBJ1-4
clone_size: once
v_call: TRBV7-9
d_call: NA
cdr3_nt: TGTGCCAGCACCTCAGGGGCCTTTGGGGAAAAACTGTTTTTT
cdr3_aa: CASTSGAFGEKLFF

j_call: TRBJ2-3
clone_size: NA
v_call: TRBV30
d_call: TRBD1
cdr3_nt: TGTGCCTGGGCGGCGGGACAGGGGGGAAGTACAGATACGCAGTATTTT
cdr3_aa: CAWAAGQGGSTDTQYF

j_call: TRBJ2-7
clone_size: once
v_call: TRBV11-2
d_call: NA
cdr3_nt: TGTGCCAGCAGGTTTACAGGGTCCTACGAGCAGTACTTC
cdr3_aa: CASRFTGSYEQYF

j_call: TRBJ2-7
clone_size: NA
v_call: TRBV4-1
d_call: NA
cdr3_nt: TGCGCCAGCAGCCAAGGGCGGAGCCACTACGAGCAGTACTTC
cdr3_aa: CASSQGRSHYEQYF

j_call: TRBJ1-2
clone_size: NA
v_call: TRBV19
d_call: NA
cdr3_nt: TGTGCCAGTAGGCAGGTTTCGAACTATGGCTACACCTTC
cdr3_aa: CASRQVSNYGYTF

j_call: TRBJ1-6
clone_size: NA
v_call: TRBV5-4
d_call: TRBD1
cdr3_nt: TGTGCCAGCAGCTTACAGGGGGTAAAAGATTCACCCCTCCACTTT
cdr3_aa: CASSLQGVKDSPLHF

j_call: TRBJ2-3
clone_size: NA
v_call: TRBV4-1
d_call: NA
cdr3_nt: TGCGCCAGCAGCCAAGTGGGCTTGGTGGCAGATACGCAGTATTTT
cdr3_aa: CASSQVGLVADTQYF

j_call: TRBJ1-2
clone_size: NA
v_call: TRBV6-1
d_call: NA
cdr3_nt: TGTGCCAGCAGTGAGCCGAGAGGCTACACCTTC
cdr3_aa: CASSEPRGYTF

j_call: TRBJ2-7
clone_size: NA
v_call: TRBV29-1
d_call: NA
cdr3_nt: TGCAGCGTTGAGGCAACAGCCAACTACGAGCAGTACTTC
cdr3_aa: CSVEATANYEQYF

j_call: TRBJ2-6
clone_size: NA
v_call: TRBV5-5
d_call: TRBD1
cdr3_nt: TGTGCCAGCAGCCAAATACAGGGGTCCGGGGCCAACGTCCTGACTTTC
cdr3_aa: CASSQIQGSGANVLTF

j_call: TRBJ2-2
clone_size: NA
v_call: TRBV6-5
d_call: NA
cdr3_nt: TGTGCCAGCAGTTTAGAGGGACATTCGAACACCGGGGAGCTGTTTTTT
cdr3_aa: CASSLEGHSNTGELFF

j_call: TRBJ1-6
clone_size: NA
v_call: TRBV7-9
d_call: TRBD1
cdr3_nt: TGTGCCAGCAGCTTAGAAGGCAGGGGGGTCTCACCCCTCCACTTT
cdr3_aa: CASSLEGRGVSPLHF

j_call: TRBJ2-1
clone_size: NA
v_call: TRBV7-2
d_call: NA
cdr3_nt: TGTGCCAGCAGCTATGTACAGGGAAATGAGCAGTTCTTC
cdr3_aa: CASSYVQGNEQFF

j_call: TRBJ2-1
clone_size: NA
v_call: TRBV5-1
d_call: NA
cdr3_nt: TGCGCCAGCAGCCTGACCCGAATTACGGGCTACAATGAGCAGTTCTTC
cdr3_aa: CASSLTRITGYNEQFF

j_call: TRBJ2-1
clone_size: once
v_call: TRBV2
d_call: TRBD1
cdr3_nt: TGTGCCAGCAGACGCACTCCGGGACAGGGGGGATATGAGCAGTTCTTC
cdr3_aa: CASRRTPGQGGYEQFF

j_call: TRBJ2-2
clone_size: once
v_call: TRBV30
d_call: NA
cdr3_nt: TGTGCCTGGAGGGCAGAAAACACCGGGGAGCTGTTTTTT
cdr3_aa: CAWRAENTGELFF

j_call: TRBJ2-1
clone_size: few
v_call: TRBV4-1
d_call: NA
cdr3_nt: TGCGCCAGCAGCCGAGCTGGGGGGGGCGATGAGCAGTTCTTC
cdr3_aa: CASSRAGGGDEQFF

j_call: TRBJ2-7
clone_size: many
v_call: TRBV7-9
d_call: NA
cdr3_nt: TGTGCCAGCAGCTTACCTCCAAACAGAGACGAGCAGTACTTC
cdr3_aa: CASSLPPNRDEQYF

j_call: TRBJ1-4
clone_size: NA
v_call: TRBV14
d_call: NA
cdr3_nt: TGTGCCAGCAGCCCCGGAGCCCAACCTCTAAATGAAAAACTGTTTTTT
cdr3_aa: CASSPGAQPLNEKLFF

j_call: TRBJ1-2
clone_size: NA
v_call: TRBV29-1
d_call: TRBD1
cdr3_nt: TGCAGCGTTCGAAAGGACAGGGCTGGGAACTATGGCTACACCTTC
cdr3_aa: CSVRKDRAGNYGYTF

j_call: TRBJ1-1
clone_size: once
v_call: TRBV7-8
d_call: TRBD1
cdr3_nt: TGTGCCAGCAGTCGGACAGGGAAGAGGGGCACTGAAGCTTTCTTT
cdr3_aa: CASSRTGKRGTEAFF

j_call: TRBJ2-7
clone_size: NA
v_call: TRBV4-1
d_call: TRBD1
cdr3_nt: TGCGCCAGCAGCCAAGATCCGGGACAGGGGTTATACGAGCAGTACTTC
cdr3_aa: CASSQDPGQGLYEQYF